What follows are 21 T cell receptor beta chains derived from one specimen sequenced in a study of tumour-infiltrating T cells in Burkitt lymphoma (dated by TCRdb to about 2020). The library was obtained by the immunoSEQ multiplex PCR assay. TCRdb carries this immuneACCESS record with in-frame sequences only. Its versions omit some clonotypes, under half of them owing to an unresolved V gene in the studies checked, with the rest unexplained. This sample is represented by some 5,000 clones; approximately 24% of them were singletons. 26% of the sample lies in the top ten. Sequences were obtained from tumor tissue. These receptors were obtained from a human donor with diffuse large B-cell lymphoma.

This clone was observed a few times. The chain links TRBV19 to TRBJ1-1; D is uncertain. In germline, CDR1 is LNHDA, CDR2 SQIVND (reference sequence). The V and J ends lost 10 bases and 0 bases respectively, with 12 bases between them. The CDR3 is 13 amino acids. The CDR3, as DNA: TGTGCCACCTCGTTTAGGGTGAACACTGAAGCTTTCTTT. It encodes CATSFRVNTEAFF. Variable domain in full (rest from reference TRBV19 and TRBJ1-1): DGGITQSPKYLFRKEGQNVTLSCEQNLNHDAMYWYRQDPGQGLRLIYYSQIVNDFQKGDIAEGYSVSREKKESFPLTVTSAQKNPTAFYLCATSFRVNTEAFFGQGTRLTVV.

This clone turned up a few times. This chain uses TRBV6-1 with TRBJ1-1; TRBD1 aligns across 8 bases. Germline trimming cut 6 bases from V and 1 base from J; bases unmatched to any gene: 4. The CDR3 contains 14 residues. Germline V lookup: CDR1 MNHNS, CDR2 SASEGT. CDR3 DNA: TGTGCCAGCAGAAAAGACAGGGGGAACACTGAAGCTTTCTTT. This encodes CASRKDRGNTEAFF.

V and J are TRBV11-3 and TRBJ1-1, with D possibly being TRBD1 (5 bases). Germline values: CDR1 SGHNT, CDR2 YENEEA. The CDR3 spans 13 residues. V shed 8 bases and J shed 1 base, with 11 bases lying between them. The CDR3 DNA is TGTGCCAGCCAGCGGGGGGAGAACACTGAAGCTTTCTTT. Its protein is CASQRGENTEAFF.

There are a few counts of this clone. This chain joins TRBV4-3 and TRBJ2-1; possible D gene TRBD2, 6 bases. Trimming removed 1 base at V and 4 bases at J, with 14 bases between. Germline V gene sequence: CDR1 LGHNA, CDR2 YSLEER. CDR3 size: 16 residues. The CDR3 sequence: CASSQAAGLGYNEQFF. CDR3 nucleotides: TGCGCCAGCAGCCAAGCTGCGGGACTCGGATACAATGAGCAGTTCTTC.

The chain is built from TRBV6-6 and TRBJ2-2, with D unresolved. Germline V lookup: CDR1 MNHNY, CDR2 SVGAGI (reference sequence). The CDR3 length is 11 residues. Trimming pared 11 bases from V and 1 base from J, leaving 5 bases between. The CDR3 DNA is TGTGCCTTACAGAACACCGGGGAGCTGTTTTTT. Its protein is CALQNTGELFF.

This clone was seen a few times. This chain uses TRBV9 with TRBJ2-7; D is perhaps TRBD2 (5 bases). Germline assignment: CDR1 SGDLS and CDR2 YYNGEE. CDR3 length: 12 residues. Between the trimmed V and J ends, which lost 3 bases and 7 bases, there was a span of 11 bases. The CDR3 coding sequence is TGTGCCAGCAGCGAAACGAGAGGGGAGCAGTACTTC. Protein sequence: CASSETRGEQYF.

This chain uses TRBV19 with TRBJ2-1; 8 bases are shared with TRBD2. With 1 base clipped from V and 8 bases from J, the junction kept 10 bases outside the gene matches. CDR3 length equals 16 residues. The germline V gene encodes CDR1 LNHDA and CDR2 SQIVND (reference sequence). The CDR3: CASSIGERELPDEQFF. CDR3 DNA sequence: TGTGCCAGTAGTATAGGGGAGCGGGAGTTGCCGGATGAGCAGTTCTTC.

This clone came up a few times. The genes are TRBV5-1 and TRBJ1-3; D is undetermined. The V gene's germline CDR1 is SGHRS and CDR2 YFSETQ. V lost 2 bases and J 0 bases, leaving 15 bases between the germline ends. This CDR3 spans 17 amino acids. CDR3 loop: CASSLSGPGFSGNTIYF. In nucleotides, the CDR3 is TGCGCCAGCAGCTTATCGGGTCCCGGGTTCTCTGGAAACACCATATATTTT.

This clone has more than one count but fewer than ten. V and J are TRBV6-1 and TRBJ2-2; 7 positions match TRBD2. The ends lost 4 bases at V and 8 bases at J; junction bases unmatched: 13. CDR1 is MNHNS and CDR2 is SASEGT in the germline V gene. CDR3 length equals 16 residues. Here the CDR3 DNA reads TGTGCCAGCAGTGGTGATAGCGGGCCAGGATGGGGGGAGCTGTTTTTT. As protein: CASSGDSGPGWGELFF.

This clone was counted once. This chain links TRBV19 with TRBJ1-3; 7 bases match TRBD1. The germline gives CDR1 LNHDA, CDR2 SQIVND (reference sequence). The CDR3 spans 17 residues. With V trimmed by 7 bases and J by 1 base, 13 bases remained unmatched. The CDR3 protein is CASILRGGPGSGNTIYF. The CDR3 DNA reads TGTGCCAGTATCCTGCGAGGGGGCCCGGGGTCTGGAAACACCATATATTTT.

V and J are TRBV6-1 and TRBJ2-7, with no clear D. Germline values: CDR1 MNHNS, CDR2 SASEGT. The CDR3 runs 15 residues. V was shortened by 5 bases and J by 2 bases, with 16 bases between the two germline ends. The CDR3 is CASSFLKAVPYEQYF. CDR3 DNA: TGTGCCAGCAGTTTTCTCAAGGCGGTACCCTACGAGCAGTACTTC.

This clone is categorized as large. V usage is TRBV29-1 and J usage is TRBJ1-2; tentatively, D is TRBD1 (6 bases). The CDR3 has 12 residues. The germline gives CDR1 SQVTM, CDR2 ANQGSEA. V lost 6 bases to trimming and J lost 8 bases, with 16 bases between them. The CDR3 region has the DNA TGCAGCGTCCCGGGACAACTCGCCGGCTACACCTTC. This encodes CSVPGQLAGYTF.

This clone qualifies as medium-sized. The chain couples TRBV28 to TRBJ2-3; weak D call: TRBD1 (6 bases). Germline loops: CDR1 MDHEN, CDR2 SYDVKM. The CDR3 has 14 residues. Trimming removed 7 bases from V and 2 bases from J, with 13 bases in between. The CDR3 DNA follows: TGTGCCAGCATACAGGGAATCCTCACAGATACGCAGTATTTT. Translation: CASIQGILTDTQYF.

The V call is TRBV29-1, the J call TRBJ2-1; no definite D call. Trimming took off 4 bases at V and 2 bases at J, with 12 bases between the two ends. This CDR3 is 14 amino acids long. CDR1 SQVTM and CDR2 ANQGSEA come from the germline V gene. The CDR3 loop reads CSVVRRLTYNEQFF. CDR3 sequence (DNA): TGCAGCGTTGTAAGACGGCTAACCTACAATGAGCAGTTCTTC.

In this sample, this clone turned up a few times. The CDR3 here is CASNDQGRTEAFF. In DNA form, the CDR3 reads TGCGCCAGCAATGACCAGGGGAGGACTGAAGCTTTCTTT. The chain employs TRBV5-1 and TRBJ1-1, with D tentatively TRBD1 (6 bases). V lost 6 bases, J lost 5 bases, and 14 bases lay in between. Germline V gene sequence: CDR1 SGHRS, CDR2 YFSETQ. The CDR3 loop spans 13 amino acids.

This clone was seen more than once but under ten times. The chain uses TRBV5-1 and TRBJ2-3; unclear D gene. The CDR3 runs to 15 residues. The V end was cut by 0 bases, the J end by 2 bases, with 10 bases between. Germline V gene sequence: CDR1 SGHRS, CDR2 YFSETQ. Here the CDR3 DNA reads TGCGCCAGCAGCTTGGGACCGAATCCCACAGATACGCAGTATTTT. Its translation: CASSLGPNPTDTQYF.

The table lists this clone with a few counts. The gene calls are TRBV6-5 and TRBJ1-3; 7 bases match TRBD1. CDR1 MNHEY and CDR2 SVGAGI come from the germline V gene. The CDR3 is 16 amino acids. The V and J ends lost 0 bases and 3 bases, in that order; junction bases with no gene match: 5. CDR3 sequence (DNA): TGTGCCAGCAGTTACTCGAAGGCAGGGGGTGGAAACACCATATATTTT. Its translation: CASSYSKAGGGNTIYF.

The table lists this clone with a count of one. The CDR3 spells CASSASQGYEQFF. CDR3 DNA: TGTGCCAGCAGCGCATCACAGGGGTATGAGCAGTTCTTC. The chain joins TRBV6-5 to TRBJ2-1, with 7 bases identical to TRBD1. Germline CDR1 is MNHEY and CDR2 is SVGAGI. This CDR3 region has 13 residues. J was trimmed by 8 bases and V by 6 bases; bases with no gene match: 7.

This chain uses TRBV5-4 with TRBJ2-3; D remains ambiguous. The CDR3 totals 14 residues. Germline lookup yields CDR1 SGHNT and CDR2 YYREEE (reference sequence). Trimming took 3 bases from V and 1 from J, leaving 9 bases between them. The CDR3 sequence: CASSSPDGTDTQYF. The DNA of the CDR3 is TGTGCCAGCAGCTCGCCTGACGGCACAGATACGCAGTATTTT.

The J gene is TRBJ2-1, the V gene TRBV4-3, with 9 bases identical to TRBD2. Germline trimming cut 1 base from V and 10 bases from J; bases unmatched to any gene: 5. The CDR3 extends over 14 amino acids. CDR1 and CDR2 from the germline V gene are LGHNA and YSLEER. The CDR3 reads CASSQGLAVREQFF. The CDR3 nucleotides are TGCGCCAGCAGCCAAGGACTAGCGGTTAGGGAGCAGTTCTTC.

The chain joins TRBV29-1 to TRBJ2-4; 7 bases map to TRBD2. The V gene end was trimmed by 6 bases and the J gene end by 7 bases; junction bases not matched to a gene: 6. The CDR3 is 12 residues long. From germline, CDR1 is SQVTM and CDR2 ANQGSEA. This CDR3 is CSVRSGGNIQYF. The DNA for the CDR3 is TGCAGCGTCCGCTCCGGGGGGAACATTCAGTACTTC.